What follows is one T cell receptor beta chain and its context. Its antigen is as yet unknown. This sample is drawn from a study of blood T cells in healthy people across ages. After removal of 7 bases from V and 5 bases from J, the junction contained 13 bases not matched to a gene. The CDR3 consists of 15 residues. CDR1 and CDR2 (germline): MNHEY, SVGAGI. The second PCR ran roughly 7 to 11 cycles with a sample-barcoded 5' primer and J-beta primers. TCRdb called the 5' RACE reads again in MiXCR, with one record for every CDR3 protein. The sample shows over a million distinct CDR3 sequences, 40% to 45% of them seen only once. General study results and limits: Strong correlation linked observed beta diversity and percent naive T cells. Among long-lived donors, naive CD4+ cells were more numerous and diversity higher than in aged donors.

The V gene is TRBV6-5, the J gene TRBJ2-5, with 7 bases that match TRBD1. The TCR originated in a woman aged 55-69 years in good health. Sequencing was carried out using blood. The CDR3, as DNA: TGTGCCAGCACTCCACTTAGGGGGCGCTGGGAGACCCAGTACTTC. Its translation: CASTPLRGRWETQYF.